This record covers a single TCR beta chain. The target antigen is unknown. V was shortened by 5 bases and J by 1 base, with 9 bases between the two germline ends. CDR3 size: 15 residues. Germline V gene sequence: CDR1 MRHNA, CDR2 SNTAGT. This specimen comes from a study of cytomegalovirus exposure and HLA in healthy donors. Findings of the study overall: According to a later analysis, donors in an Asian-associated ancestry cluster reportedly had fewer N-insertions than the approximately 730-donor mean. For presence/absence analyses, sequencing depth was assumed to be roughly uniform across donors. Researchers left out some V segments, among them TRBV6-2 and TRBV6-3, as indistinguishable. Reportedly, diagnosis of cytomegalovirus status by the classifier showed high specificity and sensitivity.

The PCR contained 60 Vbeta and 13 Jbeta primers. Generated by immunoSEQ multiplex PCR, the TCRdb table keeps only in-frame clones and is missing some. Of some 140,000 clones detected, over 65% appear once; the ten largest clones hold 1.5%. This rearrangement joins TRBV6-4 to TRBJ1-6; a possible D gene is TRBD1 (5 bases). This clonotype originated in a man in his forties or fifties in good health and CMV-seronegative. Sequenced material: PBMCs. DNA of the CDR3: TGTGCCAGCAGTCCAGGGAAGTCCTATAATTCACCCCTCCACTTT. Protein sequence: CASSPGKSYNSPLHF.